The sequence of this T cell receptor beta chain was determined in a study of T cells after yellow fever vaccination. In its sample, this clonotype was seen a few times. Its antigen is as yet unknown. The study's findings and limits: Contamination of FACS-sorted repertoires by abundant clonotypes from the bulk population could occur. Clonotypes appearing in both CD4 and CD8 compartments existed, and their share was small.

This CDR3 spans 13 amino acids. Between the trimmed V and J ends, which lost 4 bases and 4 bases, there was a span of 9 bases. In germline, CDR1 is MGHRA, CDR2 YSYEKL. TCR cDNA, made by 5'RACE template switching, carried an added universal primer site and UMIs. TCRdb ran MiXCR on the 5' RACE reads and lists one entry per CDR3 protein. The table records nearly 550,000 distinct CDR3 sequences, about 19% of them present only once. The receptor comes from a man aged 30-40 years who received the YFV17D yellow fever vaccine. Sequenced here: PBMCs, sampled 15 days after the yellow fever booster vaccination. The chain uses TRBV4-1 and TRBJ2-3; D is unclear. CDR3 protein: CASSPYPADTQYF. DNA of the CDR3: TGCGCCAGCAGCCCGTATCCGGCAGATACGCAGTATTTT.